The rows below give T cell receptor beta chains drawn from one sample of a study of regulatory T cells in long-lasting Graves disease. TCRdb reprocessed the multiplex PCR reads via MiXCR and lists one record per CDR3 protein. The sample lists around 450,000 distinct CDR3 sequences; roughly 21% were seen once. The specimen comprised peripheral blood mononuclear cells (PBMCs), sampled when the disease was refractory, from a patient treated with antithyroid drugs. The receptors come from a female donor with Graves disease. Both conserved end residues are part of each CDR3. A D gene is named only where the DNA matches it firmly. Expanded clones get a size class; other rows say once, few or many, or leave the size out.

NA	TRBJ1-1	TRBD1	TRBV7-2	CASSPQGALDTETFF	TGTGCCAGCAGCCCCCAGGGGGCTTTGGACACTGAAACTTTCTTT
many	TRBJ2-7	NA	TRBV20-1	CSARDQGGDSYEQYF	TGCAGTGCTAGAGATCAGGGTGGGGACTCCTACGAGCAGTACTTC
NA	TRBJ1-6	NA	TRBV5-1	CASSPGGGSYNSPLHF	TGCGCCAGCAGCCCGGGAGGGGGCTCCTATAATTCACCCCTCCACTTT
NA	TRBJ2-2	NA	TRBV10-3	CAISEVWATNTGELFF	TGTGCCATCAGTGAGGTGTGGGCTACAAACACCGGGGAGCTGTTTTTT
few	TRBJ1-2	NA	TRBV30	CAWSLWATGANYGYTF	TGTGCCTGGAGCCTTTGGGCGACAGGAGCTAACTATGGCTACACCTTC
NA	TRBJ2-1	TRBD2	TRBV29-1	CSVVGAGDPSSYNEQFF	TGCAGCGTTGTAGGGGCGGGAGACCCGAGCTCCTACAATGAGCAGTTCTTC
many	TRBJ1-6	TRBD1	TRBV2	CASSRTGVVYNSPLHF	TGTGCCAGCAGCCGAACAGGGGTTGTATATAATTCACCCCTCCACTTT
NA	TRBJ2-5	TRBD2	TRBV13	CASSGRIGAGVETQYF	TGTGCCAGCAGCGGCCGGATAGGAGCGGGAGTGGAGACCCAGTACTTC
many	TRBJ1-2	NA	TRBV3-1	CASSQQTGFGGYTF	TGTGCCAGCAGCCAACAGACAGGTTTCGGTGGCTACACCTTC
NA	TRBJ1-2	NA	TRBV4-2	CASSQGASQGYTF	TGTGCCAGCAGCCAAGGGGCCTCCCAAGGCTACACCTTC
NA	TRBJ2-2	NA	TRBV10-3	CATRNREGTGELFF	TGTGCCACCAGAAACAGGGAAGGCACCGGGGAGCTGTTTTTT
NA	TRBJ2-1	NA	TRBV7-3	CASSSPDWYGNEQFF	TGTGCCAGCAGCTCCCCGGACTGGTACGGGAATGAGCAGTTCTTC
NA	TRBJ2-7	TRBD1	TRBV20-1	CSARDLDRGSKSSYEQYF	TGCAGTGCTAGAGATTTGGACAGGGGTTCTAAGAGCTCCTACGAGCAGTACTTC
many	TRBJ2-5	TRBD2	TRBV6-2/TRBV6-3	CASSYLPRLAGAETQYF	TGTGCCAGCAGTTACCTCCCGAGACTAGCGGGAGCAGAGACCCAGTACTTC
many	TRBJ1-1	NA	TRBV11-1	CASSQGSEAFF	TGTGCCAGCTCACAGGGATCTGAAGCTTTCTTT
few	TRBJ1-6	NA	TRBV20-1	CSATTGQGPYNSPLHF	TGCAGTGCGACAACCGGGCAGGGCCCCTATAATTCACCCCTCCACTTT
many	TRBJ1-2	NA	TRBV11-2	CASSVGPQGYTF	TGTGCCAGCAGCGTGGGACCTCAAGGCTACACCTTC
NA	TRBJ1-1	TRBD1	TRBV20-1	CSASLGQGLMNTEAFF	TGCAGTGCTAGTCTCGGACAGGGGCTTATGAACACTGAAGCTTTCTTT
once	TRBJ2-3	NA	TRBV5-1	CASSLAGGISTDTQYF	TGCGCCAGCAGCTTGGCCGGAGGTATTAGCACAGATACGCAGTATTTT
many	TRBJ2-2	NA	TRBV24-1	CATSDLLTDATGELFF	TGTGCCACCAGTGATTTGCTAACGGATGCCACCGGGGAGCTGTTTTTT
few	TRBJ2-7	NA	TRBV7-6	CASSPKASIRPYEQYF	TGTGCCAGCAGCCCCAAAGCATCCATCCGCCCATACGAGCAGTACTTC
many	TRBJ2-6	NA	TRBV27	CASSTLGVSGANVLTF	TGTGCCAGCAGTACCCTAGGGGTCTCTGGGGCCAACGTCCTGACTTTC